What follows describes a single T cell receptor beta chain. The antigen is undetermined. The data derive from a study of T cells in Graves' hyperthyroidism and ophthalmopathy. Study background: Prior to any treatment, at the point of initial diagnosis, peripheral blood was collected.

Overall study findings and caveats: The blood repertoire included most of the expanded thyroid clonotypes above 0.001.

Germline assignment: CDR1 LNHNV and CDR2 YYDKDF (reference sequence). V lost 0 bases, J lost 1 base, and 12 bases lay in between. The CDR3 covers 16 residues. Exclusions: uncontrolled infection, other autoimmune disease, pregnancy, lactation. Out of approximately 10 ml of fresh peripheral blood came the PBMCs. TCR beta CDR3 region amplification was performed from RNA transcripts. With the HTBI primer set, the TCR CDR3 went through a first round of RT-PCR. In TCRdb, the multiplex PCR reads were re-called with MiXCR into one record per CDR3 protein. Of 560,000 or so distinct CDR3 sequences in the sample, 15% to 20% were seen once.

This TCR derives from a man aged 35 to 55 with Graves' ophthalmopathy. Sequenced: blood. V usage is TRBV15 and J usage is TRBJ2-5; D uncertain. The chain's CDR3 is CATSRDLGYFQETQYF. The CDR3 DNA reads TGTGCCACCAGCAGAGATCTGGGCTACTTCCAAGAGACCCAGTACTTC.